These 18 T cell receptor beta chains originate from one sample sequenced in a study of T cell repertoires in cytomegalovirus infection. TCRdb itself ran the reads through MiXCR, one entry per CDR3 protein. This sample carries about 130,000 distinct CDR3 sequences, less than 9.5% of them seen once, and the ten largest clones take over 9%. Sequencing was done on a sample of PBMCs. The receptor source for this set is a human donor in good health (CMV status not recorded). Some clones in this sample may be carry-over from other donors' samples.

The table lists this clonotype with a few counts. CDR3 DNA sequence: TGTGCCAGCAGCCAAAGGGTCTCGGAGGAAAAACTGTTTTTT. This encodes CASSQRVSEEKLFF. The chain carries TRBV4-2 and TRBJ1-4, with no clear D. Germline CDR1 is LGHNA and CDR2 is YNFKEQ. This CDR3 is 14 amino acids long. V was shortened by 2 bases and J by 8 bases, with 12 bases between the two germline ends.

This clonotype was detected ten times or more. V is TRBV7-2 and J is TRBJ1-3; no definite D call. Trimming took off 8 bases at V and 0 bases at J, with 8 bases between the two ends. The CDR3 has 13 amino acids. The germline V gene has CDR1 SGHTA and CDR2 FQGNSA. CDR3 in DNA: TGTGCCAGCCGAGGGTTCTCTGGAAACACCATATATTTT. Its protein is CASRGFSGNTIYF.

The rearrangement uses TRBV20-1 and TRBJ2-2; 10 positions agree with TRBD2. In germline, CDR1 is DFQATT, CDR2 SNEGSKA (reference sequence). The CDR3 totals 17 residues. With V trimmed by 0 bases and J by 4 bases, 8 bases remained unmatched. CDR3 nucleotide sequence: TGCAGTGCTAGAGATCGAACTAGCGGGGCAATCACCGGGGAGCTGTTTTTT. It codes for CSARDRTSGAITGELFF.

The chain employs TRBV2 and TRBJ2-5, with a tentative D call TRBD2 (5 bases). Looked up from germline, CDR1 is SNHLY and CDR2 is FYNNEI. The V gene lost 6 bases and the J gene lost 5 bases, with 19 bases spanning the gap. The CDR3 totals 15 residues. The CDR3 here is CASSENGVPLETQYF. The CDR3 bases are TGTGCCAGCAGCGAAAACGGGGTTCCTCTCGAGACCCAGTACTTC.

This clonotype was seen repeatedly, ten times or more. The gene calls are TRBV28 and TRBJ1-2, with TRBD1 identical over 7 bases. CDR1 MDHEN and CDR2 SYDVKM come from the germline V gene. The CDR3 covers 12 residues. Unmatched junction bases numbered 5, after V lost 5 bases and J lost 8 bases. This chain's CDR3 is CASSQQGSGYTF. DNA of the CDR3: TGTGCCAGCAGTCAACAGGGGAGCGGCTACACCTTC.

This clonotype was picked up a small number of times. The gene calls are TRBV6-6 and TRBJ1-5; D is possibly TRBD1 (6 bases). V lost 1 base and J 9 bases, leaving 22 bases between the germline ends. The CDR3 is made up of 17 amino acids. Germline V lookup: CDR1 MNHNY, CDR2 SVGAGI (reference sequence). This chain's CDR3 is CASSYFSTGKGLGPQHF. In nucleotides, the CDR3 is TGTGCCAGCAGTTACTTTTCTACAGGGAAAGGATTGGGGCCCCAGCATTTT.

This clonotype has ten or more counts. V is TRBV7-2 and J is TRBJ1-1, with TRBD1 matching over 10 bases. Per the germline V gene, CDR1 is SGHTA and CDR2 is FQGNSA. Trimming took 4 bases from V and 5 from J; bases not matched to a gene: 7. The CDR3 is made up of 15 amino acids. CDR3 sequence: CASSYRQGALTEAFF. The CDR3 bases are TGTGCCAGCAGCTATAGACAGGGGGCTTTGACTGAAGCTTTCTTT.

This clonotype was counted between two and nine times. This chain uses TRBV28 with TRBJ2-7; D not certain. The V and J ends lost 6 bases and 5 bases respectively, with 17 bases between them. This CDR3 is built from 14 residues. The V gene's germline CDR1 is MDHEN and CDR2 SYDVKM. In DNA, the CDR3 is TGTGCCAGCAGCCCACTACTATCATCCCACGAGCAGTACTTC. Translating gives CASSPLLSSHEQYF. The full variable domain, with the rest looked up from reference TRBV28 and TRBJ2-7, is DVKVTQSSRYLVKRTGEKVFLECVQDMDHENMFWYRQDPGLGLRLIYFSYDVKMKEKGDIPEGYSVSREKKERFSLILESASTNQTSMYLCASSPLLSSHEQYFGPGTRLTVT.

In its sample, this clonotype was seen many times. The chain is built from TRBV5-4 and TRBJ2-2; TRBD1 or TRBD2 may be the D gene (5 bases each). The CDR3 spans 16 residues. Per germline, CDR1 SGHNT and CDR2 YYREEE (reference sequence). Trimming left V 2 bases short and J 3 bases short, with 14 bases between. CDR3 protein: CASSLGDLADTGELFF. In DNA, the CDR3 is TGTGCCAGCAGCTTAGGGGACCTAGCAGACACCGGGGAGCTGTTTTTT.

This clonotype was found many times. The chain combines TRBV5-4 with TRBJ2-3, with 10 bases aligning to TRBD2. This CDR3 has 15 amino acids. The J segment lost 7 bases and the V segment lost 2 bases, leaving 7 bases of the junction unmatched. Germline V gene lookup returns CDR1 SGHNT and CDR2 YYREEE (reference sequence). The CDR3 reads CASSLSGGEPHTQYF. CDR3 in DNA: TGTGCCAGCAGCTTAAGCGGGGGGGAACCCCATACGCAGTATTTT.

The chain couples TRBV12-3 or TRBV12-4 to TRBJ2-7; no firm D call. V lost 4 bases and J lost 3, with 7 bases in between. The length of the CDR3 is 12 residues. DNA for the CDR3: TGTGCCAGCAGTTCCACTGGCTACGAGCAGTACTTC. It specifies CASSSTGYEQYF.

At least ten counts were recorded for this clonotype. V usage is TRBV2 and J usage is TRBJ2-2; TRBD1 or TRBD2 may be the D gene (5 bases each). Germline values: CDR1 SNHLY, CDR2 FYNNEI. The CDR3 length is 16 residues. The ends were cut back, 4 bases at V and 1 base at J, with 13 bases in the middle. The CDR3 region is CASSVPGPMNTGELFF. In DNA, the CDR3 is TGTGCCAGCAGTGTCCCGGGACCCATGAACACCGGGGAGCTGTTTTTT.

This clonotype showed up many times. The V call is TRBV7-2, the J call TRBJ2-3; D is unresolved. The CDR3 runs 15 residues. Trimming took off 1 base at V and 2 bases at J, with 10 bases between the two ends. Per germline, CDR1 SGHTA and CDR2 FQGNSA. The CDR3 region has the DNA TGTGCCAGCAGCTTAGAGTCTTTTCCCACAGATACGCAGTATTTT. Translating it yields CASSLESFPTDTQYF.

This clonotype was counted ten times or more. The rearrangement uses TRBV7-2 and TRBJ2-3; TRBD2 agrees at 8 bases. The V segment lost 3 bases and the J segment 1 base; nucleotides outside the gene matches: 18. The germline V gene encodes CDR1 SGHTA and CDR2 FQGNSA. The CDR3 spans 20 residues. The CDR3 DNA follows: TGTGCCAGCAGCTTTCGCATAGTGTTAGCGGGGACTCAAGGCACAGATACGCAGTATTTT. Translating gives CASSFRIVLAGTQGTDTQYF.

This clonotype was seen many times. This chain connects TRBV4-2 to TRBJ2-5; 12 bases map to TRBD2. Trimming took 3 bases from V and 2 from J; bases not matched to a gene: 7. Germline loops: CDR1 LGHNA, CDR2 YNFKEQ. The CDR3 is 17 amino acids. The CDR3 coding sequence is TGTGCCAGCAGCCACCCTAGCGGGGGGGCCAGGCAAGAGACCCAGTACTTC. It specifies CASSHPSGGARQETQYF.

Many counts were recorded for this clonotype. The CDR3 coding sequence is TGTGCCAGCAGCCTCACCAGGACTAGCGGGGGTCCCCTGGCGTACTTC. Protein sequence: CASSLTRTSGGPLAYF. The V gene is TRBV11-1, the J gene TRBJ2-7, with TRBD2 matching over 13 bases. Germline V gives CDR1 SGHAT, CDR2 FQDESV (reference sequence). Losses at the gene ends were 5 bases for V and 12 bases for J; bases not matched to a gene: 16. The CDR3 extends over 16 amino acids.

This clonotype was seen repeatedly, ten times or more. The chain joins TRBV7-9 to TRBJ2-5, with TRBD1 identical over 7 bases. V lost 5 bases to trimming and J lost 0 bases; unmatched junction nucleotides: 6. CDR3 size: 15 residues. From germline, CDR1 is SEHNR and CDR2 FQNEAQ (reference sequence). The CDR3 nucleotides are TGTGCCAGCAGCAGGCCGGGACAGCACCAAGAGACCCAGTACTTC. It is translated as CASSRPGQHQETQYF.

Comments on this clonotype: This sequence may be a read error, since a much larger clone differs from it by one base. V gene TRBV28 combines with J gene TRBJ2-7, with D hard to call. The CDR3 consists of 15 residues. Germline loops: CDR1 MDHEN, CDR2 SYDVKM. Between the trimmed V and J ends, which lost 8 bases and 1 base, there was a span of 18 bases. For the CDR3, the DNA is TGTGCCAGCGAGACCGGGTTCAAAGGGTCCTACGAGCAGTACTTC. Its protein product is CASETGFKGSYEQYF.